These 18 T cell receptor beta chains originate from one sample sequenced in a study of T cells in localized non-small cell lung cancer. Using immunoSEQ multiplex PCR, the repertoire was profiled, and TCRdb retains in-frame clones only, with some absent. The sample records roughly 860 clones, approximately 24% being singletons. The specimen was lung tumor tissue, collected before any cancer treatment. These receptors were taken from a female donor older than 55 with stage II squamous cell lung carcinoma.

This clone is labeled as medium-sized (0.01 to 0.1%). V gene TRBV11-3 combines with J gene TRBJ2-7; D not resolved. V was cut by 5 bases and J by 6 bases, with 17 bases left in between. Germline V gene lookup returns CDR1 SGHNT and CDR2 YENEEA. There are 14 residues in the CDR3. The CDR3 spells CASSPYTNWGEQYF. In DNA, the CDR3 is TGTGCCAGCAGCCCCTACACGAATTGGGGCGAGCAGTACTTC.

The rearrangement uses TRBV6-8 and TRBJ2-2; 10 bases fit TRBD2. CDR1 and CDR2 (germline): MNHGY, SAAAGT. CDR3 size: 14 residues. The V gene end was trimmed by 8 bases and the J gene end by 5 bases; junction bases not matched to a gene: 5. The CDR3 DNA is TGTGCCAGCGGGTGGACTAGCGGTACCGGGGAGCTGTTTTTT. Residues: CASGWTSGTGELFF.

The V and J genes are TRBV6-8 and TRBJ2-2, with a possible D match to TRBD2 (6 bases). Germline CDR1 reads MNHGY; CDR2 reads SAAAGT. V lost 6 bases and J 1 base, leaving 15 bases between the germline ends. This CDR3 has 16 amino acids. The CDR3 DNA reads TGTGCCAGCAGAGATGGAGGGGAGTGGAACACCGGGGAGCTGTTTTTT. This translates into CASRDGGEWNTGELFF.

The chain links TRBV28 to TRBJ2-3, with TRBD2 matching 13 bases. V lost 6 bases, J lost 6 bases, and 6 bases stayed unmatched. Germline lookup yields CDR1 MDHEN and CDR2 SYDVKM. The CDR3 runs 15 residues. In DNA form, the CDR3 reads TGTGCCAGCAGCCGGGGACTAGCGGGACTGGATACGCAGTATTTT. Its protein is CASSRGLAGLDTQYF.

The chain has TRBV18 and TRBJ2-6; weak D call: TRBD2 (6 bases). V lost 3 bases to trimming and J lost 0 bases, with 18 bases between them. From germline, CDR1 is KGHSH and CDR2 LQKENI. The CDR3 runs to 19 residues. CDR3: CASSPRSIADRSGANVLTF. The DNA of the CDR3 is TGTGCCAGCTCACCTCGCTCTATAGCGGACCGCTCTGGGGCCAACGTCCTGACTTTC.

The chain joins TRBV6-8 to TRBJ1-6; TRBD1 matches at 8 bases. The CDR3 runs 15 residues. Germline CDR1 and CDR2: MNHGY and SAAAGT. V gave up 4 bases and J gave up 5 bases; unmatched junction bases: 4. CDR3 sequence: CASSSGGQDNSPLHF. The CDR3 DNA follows: TGTGCCAGCAGTTCGGGGGGACAGGATAATTCACCCCTCCACTTT.

The chain has TRBV5-1 and TRBJ2-7, with TRBD2 matching over 16 bases. V shed 4 bases and J 6 bases; nucleotides not matched to a gene: 16. Germline V lookup: CDR1 SGHRS, CDR2 YFSETQ. The CDR3 has 19 amino acids. Written as DNA, the CDR3 is TGCGCCAGCAGCAAGCTACCGGGACTAGCGGGGGGGCAGCCTGGCGAGCAGTACTTC. Translation gives CASSKLPGLAGGQPGEQYF. Full variable domain (missing parts from reference TRBV5-1 and TRBJ2-7): KAGVTQTPRYLIKTRGQQVTLSCSPISGHRSVSWYQQTPGQGLQFLFEYFSETQRNKGNFPGRFSGRQFSNSRSEMNVSTLELGDSALYLCASSKLPGLAGGQPGEQYFGPGTRLTVT.

This clone is medium-sized in the sample. J is TRBJ2-1 and V is TRBV11-3; 9 positions agree with TRBD2. The germline CDR1 and CDR2 sequences are SGHNT and YENEEA. The CDR3 extends over 15 amino acids. Trimming cost V 5 bases and J 0 bases; bases outside gene matches: 2. CDR3 sequence: CASSAGGGSYNEQFF. DNA for the CDR3: TGTGCCAGCAGCGCGGGAGGGGGCTCCTACAATGAGCAGTTCTTC.

The chain carries TRBV28 and TRBJ1-2; D is ambiguous. CDR3 length equals 14 residues. Trimming took 5 bases from V and 0 from J, leaving 10 bases between them. Germline CDR1 MDHEN, CDR2 SYDVKM. CDR3 sequence reads: CASSTGRSNYGYTF. CDR3 in DNA: TGTGCCAGCAGTACCGGACGTTCTAACTATGGCTACACCTTC.

This clone was picked up a small number of times. The chain recombines TRBV30 with TRBJ1-5; D is unresolved. With 1 base removed from V and 6 bases from J, the gap between germline ends came to 10 bases. Germline CDR1 reads GTSNPN; CDR2 reads SVGIG (reference sequence). The CDR3 runs 13 residues. The CDR3 bases are TGTGCCTGGAGTGCGGTGAGGGCTCAGCCCCAGCATTTT. The encoded protein is CAWSAVRAQPQHF.

This clone was seen a few times. The chain couples TRBV30 to TRBJ2-2; 11 bases align to TRBD2. This CDR3 region has 14 residues. V dropped 0 bases and J dropped 7; count of bases not matched to a gene: 1. From germline, CDR1 is GTSNPN and CDR2 SVGIG (reference sequence). This chain's CDR3 is CAWSVLAGVGELFF. CDR3 DNA: TGTGCCTGGAGTGTACTAGCGGGGGTCGGGGAGCTGTTTTTT.

The chain has TRBV28 and TRBJ1-3, with TRBD1 as a possible D gene (5 bases). The germline V gene has CDR1 MDHEN and CDR2 SYDVKM. The CDR3 contains 13 residues. V shed 5 bases and J shed 2 bases, with 7 bases lying between them. The CDR3 sequence: CASSTTAGNTIYF. The CDR3 coding sequence is TGTGCCAGCAGTACGACAGCTGGAAACACCATATATTTT.

This clone was detected a few times. This sequence joins TRBV19 and TRBJ2-5; D gene unclear. The CDR3 totals 12 residues. Trimming took 10 bases from V and 4 from J, leaving 13 bases between them. The germline CDR1 and CDR2 sequences are LNHDA and SQIVND (reference sequence). CDR3 in DNA: TGTGCCACGAGGCCCCCTACAGAGACCCAGTACTTC. It encodes CATRPPTETQYF. The whole variable domain, filled in from reference TRBV19 and TRBJ2-5, reads DGGITQSPKYLFRKEGQNVTLSCEQNLNHDAMYWYRQDPGQGLRLIYYSQIVNDFQKGDIAEGYSVSREKKESFPLTVTSAQKNPTAFYLCATRPPTETQYFGPGTRLLVL.

This clone was observed a few times. The chain employs TRBV28 and TRBJ1-1, with TRBD1 as a possible D gene (5 bases). The CDR3 runs 15 residues. Trimming removed 7 bases at V and 0 bases at J, with 15 bases between. Per the germline V gene, CDR1 is MDHEN and CDR2 is SYDVKM. The CDR3 reads CASKPWGDLNTEAFF. The DNA of the CDR3 is TGTGCCAGCAAACCATGGGGCGACTTGAACACTGAAGCTTTCTTT.

The sample holds a few counts of this clone. The V call is TRBV9, the J call TRBJ1-1; D is unresolved. The CDR3 runs 13 residues. Trimming pared 4 bases from V and 1 base from J, leaving 8 bases between. Per the germline V gene, CDR1 is SGDLS and CDR2 is YYNGEE. Here the CDR3 DNA reads TGTGCCAGCAGCCTGGACGGGAACACTGAAGCTTTCTTT. Translating gives CASSLDGNTEAFF.

The chain has TRBV19 and TRBJ2-1; 8 nucleotides match TRBD1. This CDR3 contains 14 residues. Germline V gene sequence: CDR1 LNHDA, CDR2 SQIVND (reference sequence). V was pared by 4 bases and J by 7 bases, with 6 bases of the junction left unmatched. CDR3 DNA: TGTGCCAGTAGTAGGCAGGGGGCGCTTAATGAGCAGTTCTTC. It is translated as CASSRQGALNEQFF.

The V gene is TRBV6-8, the J gene TRBJ2-7; 7 bases align to TRBD2. The CDR3 sequence is 15 residues long. Germline V gives CDR1 MNHGY, CDR2 SAAAGT. The V and J ends lost 6 bases and 3 bases, in that order; junction bases with no gene match: 11. CDR3 region: CASRRGGSDRYEQYF. The CDR3 DNA reads as TGTGCCAGCAGGCGGGGCGGGAGTGACCGCTACGAGCAGTACTTC.

The chain has TRBV28 and TRBJ1-5; D call uncertain. The CDR3 is made up of 15 amino acids. The germline V and J ends were trimmed by 7 bases and 3 bases, with 16 bases remaining between them. Germline values: CDR1 MDHEN, CDR2 SYDVKM. This CDR3 is CASTSLGRANQPQHF. The CDR3 nucleotides are TGTGCCAGCACTTCCCTGGGGAGGGCCAATCAGCCCCAGCATTTT.